This T cell receptor (beta chain) was sequenced during a study of somatic mutations in cytotoxic T cells in rheumatoid arthritis. Study at large: Sorted by flow to nearly 100% purity were some V beta antibody-stained T-cell populations, including V beta1+ cells sequenced for TCRB.

Only in-frame clones appear in the TCRdb table, and some are missing; sequencing was by immunoSEQ multiplex PCR. The table includes approximately 20,000 clones, around 79% detected once. This clone has a single count. Its matching antigen is unknown. The CDR3 totals 12 residues. Germline CDR1 MNHNY, CDR2 SVGAGI (reference sequence). Deletions cut 7 bases from V and 7 bases from J, with 13 bases between. Broader study findings: There was no significant difference in CD8+ T-cell clonality between rheumatoid arthritis patients and age-matched healthy controls. Nobody had found out which antigens the expanded CD8+ clones targeted. Age-dependent increases in CD8+ clonality occurred in rheumatoid arthritis patients but not in healthy controls.

The gene calls are TRBV6-6 and TRBJ1-1; D is unresolved. This TCR was recovered from a woman aged 50 to 65 in good health. The sample comprised CD8+ T cells sorted from blood. The CDR3 region is CASIGSPSEAFF. As DNA, the CDR3 is TGTGCCAGCATCGGGTCTCCAAGTGAAGCTTTCTTT.